This is a list of T cell receptor beta chains from one sample in a study of blood T cell repertoires in COVID-19. Sequencing used immunoSEQ multiplex PCR; TCRdb keeps in-frame clones, though not all of them. The repertoire holds around 150,000 clones, roughly 80% seen once, with roughly 9% in the top ten. The sample was peripheral blood. The receptors come from a woman in her forties or fifties with active or convalescent COVID-19. Both conserved end residues are part of each CDR3. D genes are given only for firm matches. Some rows have no size entry. The others give once, few or many, or a class for an expanded clone.

j_call d_call v_call clone_size cdr3_aa cdr3_nt
TRBJ1-2 TRBD1 TRBV30 - CARRDSIGRVGGYTF TGTGCCCGCCGGGACAGTATCGGACGGGTGGGAGGCTACACCTTC
TRBJ2-3 - TRBV7-8 - CASSLGAGYTDTQYF TGTGCCAGCAGCTTAGGGGCGGGCTACACAGATACGCAGTATTTT
TRBJ1-2 - TRBV19 - CASSIGRVTTGYTF TGTGCCAGTAGTATTGGCAGGGTAACCACTGGCTACACCTTC
TRBJ1-3 - TRBV4-3 - CASSQSRGTGNTIYF TGCGCCAGCAGCCAGTCGCGAGGAACTGGAAACACCATATATTTT
TRBJ2-2 - TRBV9 - CASSAQATGELFF TGTGCCAGCAGCGCACAGGCCACCGGGGAGCTGTTTTTT
TRBJ1-1 TRBD1 TRBV5-5 - CASSLTGDTEAFF TGTGCCAGCAGCTTGACAGGGGACACTGAAGCTTTCTTT
TRBJ2-5 - TRBV7-2 few CASRSVETQYF TGTGCCAGCAGATCCGTGGAGACCCAGTACTTC
TRBJ1-5 - TRBV2 few CASTFRGDQPQHF TGTGCCAGCACTTTCCGGGGTGACCAGCCCCAGCATTTT
TRBJ1-6 - TRBV5-1 few CASSLGQSNSPLHF TGCGCCAGCAGCTTGGGACAGAGTAATTCACCCCTCCACTTT
TRBJ2-2 - TRBV4-2 - CASSQEGPGAGELFF TGTGCCAGCAGCCAGGAGGGACCTGGGGCCGGGGAGCTGTTTTTT
TRBJ1-2 TRBD1 TRBV4-2 - CASSQDGWQGGGYTF TGTGCCAGCAGCCAAGATGGCTGGCAGGGGGGAGGCTACACCTTC
TRBJ2-3 TRBD1 TRBV7-6 - CASSLDRVPDTQYF TGTGCCAGCAGCTTGGACAGGGTCCCCGATACGCAGTATTTT
TRBJ1-4 - TRBV6-5 - CASSPRGGTNEKLFF TGTGCCAGCAGTCCGAGGGGGGGGACTAATGAAAAACTGTTTTTT
TRBJ2-3 TRBD2 TRBV28 - CASSLPSIAGGPGEDTQYF TGTGCCAGCAGTTTGCCCTCTATAGCGGGAGGGCCGGGGGAAGATACGCAGTATTTT
TRBJ2-3 TRBD2 TRBV6-2/TRBV6-3 - CASSYTRLAGYTDTQYF TGTGCCAGCAGTTATACCCGACTAGCGGGGTACACAGATACGCAGTATTTT
TRBJ2-7 TRBD2 TRBV29-1 - CSVDLAGDYEQYF TGCAGCGTTGACCTAGCGGGAGATTACGAGCAGTACTTC
TRBJ1-2 TRBD1 TRBV4-2 - CASSQEGTGTYGYTF TGTGCCAGCAGCCAAGAGGGGACAGGGACCTATGGCTACACCTTC
TRBJ2-2 TRBD1 TRBV2 - CASSGQGNTGELFF TGTGCCAGCAGTGGACAGGGTAACACCGGGGAGCTGTTTTTT
TRBJ2-1 TRBD2 TRBV11-1 - CASSLSLAGAYNEQFF TGTGCCAGCAGCTTATCACTAGCGGGGGCGTACAATGAGCAGTTCTTC
TRBJ2-2 - TRBV30 - CAWSGGVTTGELFF TGTGCCTGGAGTGGGGGGGTTACAACCGGGGAGCTGTTTTTT
TRBJ2-6 - TRBV7-2 - CASSLQAGGANVLTF TGTGCCAGCAGCCTTCAGGCGGGTGGGGCCAACGTCCTGACTTTC
TRBJ2-1 TRBD2 TRBV7-3 once CASSSERGLYNEQFF TGTGCCAGCAGCTCCGAGCGGGGACTCTACAATGAGCAGTTCTTC
TRBJ1-2 TRBD1 TRBV5-4 - CASSLGDRETNYGYTF TGTGCCAGCAGCTTGGGGGACAGGGAGACTAACTATGGCTACACCTTC
TRBJ2-1 TRBD2 TRBV9 - CASKPLPSGGYNEQFF TGTGCCAGCAAGCCTCTACCTAGCGGGGGGTACAATGAGCAGTTCTTC
TRBJ2-1 - TRBV27 - CASSPGGLPYNEQFF TGTGCCAGCAGCCCGGGTGGGTTACCCTACAATGAGCAGTTCTTC
TRBJ2-7 TRBD1 TRBV7-2 - CASSPQGAFYEQYF TGTGCCAGCAGCCCACAGGGGGCTTTCTACGAGCAGTACTTC
TRBJ2-7 TRBD2 TRBV29-1 - CSVLAGGPLLEQYF TGCAGCGTACTAGCGGGAGGGCCCTTATTAGAGCAGTACTTC